This T cell receptor beta chain was sequenced for a study of blood T cell repertoires in COVID-19. Study context: Sites in the United States, Italy and Spain provided acute and convalescent COVID-19 samples. From T cells, B-cell-depleted T cells, or PBMCs came the material, which was cDNA or gDNA.

Deletions cut 7 bases from V and 5 bases from J, with 18 bases between. This CDR3 comprises 15 residues. CDR1 and CDR2 (germline): SNHLY, FYNNEI. In the original processing: By means of reference gene primer amplification, nucleated cell counts were estimated. TCRdb keeps only in-frame clones here, not all; method: immunoSEQ multiplex PCR. That table is the source of V, J and clone size, and D and trimming were worked out from the DNA. The profile shows approximately 250,000 clones, roughly 89% of them singletons. This clone occurred a few times. The source material was peripheral blood. The clonotype was recovered from a woman aged 40 to 50 who had recovered from COVID-19. This rearrangement joins TRBV2 to TRBJ1-5; TRBD1 is a possible D gene (6 bases). Here the CDR3 DNA reads TGTGCCAGCACCGAGAGGACAGAATCATATCAGCCCCAGCATTTT. Amino acids: CASTERTESYQPQHF.